The rows below give T cell receptor beta chains drawn from one sample of a study of PD-1 blockade in classical Hodgkin lymphoma. Measured with immunoSEQ multiplex PCR; TCRdb has only the in-frame clones, and not every one. The sample contains about 50,000 clones, approximately 90% of which appear only once. The sample consisted of peripheral blood mononuclear cells (PBMCs), taken before the second cycle of nivolumab. The receptors here all came from a human donor with classical Hodgkin lymphoma. Each CDR3 is given with its conserved first and last residue. The D gene is left open where the match is weak. Clone size, where shown, is once, few, many, or a class for clones that have expanded.

V gene	D gene	clone size	J gene	CDR3 DNA	CDR3 protein
TRBV7-9	-	-	TRBJ1-3	TGTGCCAGCAGCCCGCGAGGAAACACCATATATTTT	CASSPRGNTIYF
TRBV7-2	-	-	TRBJ2-7	TGTGCCAGCAGCTTTAGAGTCGCCGAGCAGTACTTC	CASSFRVAEQYF
TRBV5-1	TRBD2	-	TRBJ2-1	TGCGCCAGCAGCTCCTCGAGCGGGAACAATGAGCAGTTCTTC	CASSSSSGNNEQFF
TRBV6-5	TRBD1	once	TRBJ1-2	TGTGCCAGCAGTCGAACCGGGACAGGGTTATATGGCTACACCTTC	CASSRTGTGLYGYTF
TRBV5-1	-	-	TRBJ2-1	TGCGCCAGCAGCTTGGGGATAGCAGACAATAATGAGCAGTTCTTC	CASSLGIADNNEQFF
TRBV4-1	-	-	TRBJ1-5	TGCGCCAGCAGCTCCGATCCTCGGCACAATCAGCCCCAGCATTTT	CASSSDPRHNQPQHF
TRBV6-6	-	few	TRBJ1-5	TGTGCCAGCGGAGGCCCGCGTAGCAATCAGCCCCAGCATTTT	CASGGPRSNQPQHF
TRBV28	-	-	TRBJ1-1	TGTGCCAGCAGTTTGTCCACCCGGGACAAAGAAGTAGCTTTCTTT	CASSLSTRDKEVAFF
TRBV6-1	TRBD1	-	TRBJ1-5	TGTGCCAGCAGGCCCCCGGGACAGGGTCAGCCCCAGCATTTT	CASRPPGQGQPQHF
TRBV2	-	once	TRBJ2-2	TGTGCCAGCAGTGAGTGGAGTGCGGGTTCGAACACCGGGGAGCTGTTTTTT	CASSEWSAGSNTGELFF
TRBV4-1	-	-	TRBJ2-3	TGCGCCAGCAGCTGGTCGTGGGGAGATCCAGATACGCAGTATTTT	CASSWSWGDPDTQYF
TRBV5-1	-	once	TRBJ1-4	TGCGCCAGCAGCCCTTCGACAGAAGGGGAAAAACTGTTTTTT	CASSPSTEGEKLFF
TRBV5-1	TRBD1	-	TRBJ1-4	TGCGCCAGCAGCTTTGGGGGACAGGCCAATGAAAAACTGTTTTTT	CASSFGGQANEKLFF
TRBV2	-	-	TRBJ2-1	TGTGCCAGCACATGGGATTCCTACAATGAGCAGTTCTTC	CASTWDSYNEQFF
TRBV10-2	-	-	TRBJ2-7	TGCGCCAGCAGTGAGGGATCCCACTACGAGCAGTACTTC	CASSEGSHYEQYF
TRBV5-1	TRBD1	-	TRBJ1-1	TGCGCCAGCAGCCACACCGGGACAGAGAACACTGAAGCTTTCTTT	CASSHTGTENTEAFF
TRBV5-1	TRBD2	-	TRBJ2-3	TGCGCCAGCAGCTTTGCCCCAGCGGGGGGGACAGATACGCAGTATTTT	CASSFAPAGGTDTQYF